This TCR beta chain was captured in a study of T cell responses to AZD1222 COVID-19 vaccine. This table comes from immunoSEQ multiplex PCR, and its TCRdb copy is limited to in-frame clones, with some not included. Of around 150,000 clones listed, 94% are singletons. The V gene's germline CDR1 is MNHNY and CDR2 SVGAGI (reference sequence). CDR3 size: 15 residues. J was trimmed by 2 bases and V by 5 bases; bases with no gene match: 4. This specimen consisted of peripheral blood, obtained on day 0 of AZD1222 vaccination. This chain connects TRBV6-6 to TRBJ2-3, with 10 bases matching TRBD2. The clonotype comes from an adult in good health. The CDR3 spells CASSQLAGITDTQYF. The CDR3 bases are TGTGCCAGCAGTCAACTAGCGGGAATCACAGATACGCAGTATTTT.